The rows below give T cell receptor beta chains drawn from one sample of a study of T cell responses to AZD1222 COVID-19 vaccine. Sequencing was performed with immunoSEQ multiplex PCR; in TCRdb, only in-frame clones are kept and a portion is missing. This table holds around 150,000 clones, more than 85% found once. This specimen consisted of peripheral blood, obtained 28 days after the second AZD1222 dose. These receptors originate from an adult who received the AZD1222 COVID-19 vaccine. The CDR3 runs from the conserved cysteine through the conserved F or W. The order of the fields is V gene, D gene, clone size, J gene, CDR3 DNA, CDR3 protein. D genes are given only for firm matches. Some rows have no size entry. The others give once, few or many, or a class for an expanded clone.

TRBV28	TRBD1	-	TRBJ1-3	TGTGCCAGCACCATCCTCGTAGGGGGCACTGGAAACACCATATATTTT	CASTILVGGTGNTIYF
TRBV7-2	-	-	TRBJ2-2	TGTGCCAGCAGCTCGGATCCCTTAGCGGCCGGGACCGGGGAGCTGTTTTTT	CASSSDPLAAGTGELFF
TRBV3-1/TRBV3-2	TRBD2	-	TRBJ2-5	TGTGCCAGCAGCGGAGACCTGGGAGGGATTGGGCAAGAGACCCAGTACTTC	CASSGDLGGIGQETQYF
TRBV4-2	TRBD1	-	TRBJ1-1	TGTGCCAGCAGCCAGGCTCCGGGACAGGGGTCACCTGAAGCTTTCTTT	CASSQAPGQGSPEAFF
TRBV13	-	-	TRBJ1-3	TGTGCCAGCAGCCGAACCGGGGGACCCTCCGCCCCCATATATTTT	CASSRTGGPSAPIYF
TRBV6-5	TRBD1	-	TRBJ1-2	TGTGCCATCTTAACAGGGGGCTATGGCTACACCTTC	CAILTGGYGYTF
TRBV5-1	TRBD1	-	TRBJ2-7	TGCGCCAGCAGGGGACAGGCGGGGTCCTACGAGCAGTACTTC	CASRGQAGSYEQYF
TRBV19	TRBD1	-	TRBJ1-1	TGTGCCAGTAGTTTCCGACAGGGGGACACTGAAGCTTTCTTT	CASSFRQGDTEAFF
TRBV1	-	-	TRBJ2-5	TGCACCAGCAGCCAAGAAAGGACTAGCGGGAGTTTAGAGACCCAGTACTTC	CTSSQERTSGSLETQYF
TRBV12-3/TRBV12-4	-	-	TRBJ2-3	TGTGCCAGCCGCCGGGACACAGATACGCAGTATTTT	CASRRDTDTQYF
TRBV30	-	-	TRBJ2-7	TGTGCCTGGAGTACGTGGAAGGGAAAAGTCCACGAGCAGTACTTC	CAWSTWKGKVHEQYF
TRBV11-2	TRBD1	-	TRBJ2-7	TGTGCCAGCAGCTTAAGTGGCGGCAGGGGGCGAGAGCAGTACTTC	CASSLSGGRGREQYF
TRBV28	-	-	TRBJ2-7	TGTGCCAGCACCCCCGGACCTCCCCTACTGGAGCAGTACTTC	CASTPGPPLLEQYF
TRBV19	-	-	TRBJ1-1	TGTGCCAGTACCTCACTACTAAACACTGAAGCTTTCTTT	CASTSLLNTEAFF
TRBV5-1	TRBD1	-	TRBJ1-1	TGCGCCAGCAGCGCGCATACCGGGACAGGGTCGTTGGGCACTGAAGCTTTCTTT	CASSAHTGTGSLGTEAFF
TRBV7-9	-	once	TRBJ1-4	TGTGCCAGCAGCTTGGAAAGAGAAAAACTGTTTTTT	CASSLEREKLFF
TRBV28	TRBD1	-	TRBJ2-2	TGTGCCAGCAGTTTAAGGACAGGGGGCGGTCGGACCGGGGAGCTGTTTTTT	CASSLRTGGGRTGELFF
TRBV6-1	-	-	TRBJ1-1	TGTGCCAGCAGTGAAGGGGGGGACCCCACTGAAGCTTTCTTT	CASSEGGDPTEAFF
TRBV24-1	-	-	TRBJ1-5	TGTGCCACCAGGGCAGATAGCAATCAGCCCCAGCATTTT	CATRADSNQPQHF
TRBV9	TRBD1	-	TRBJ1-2	TGTGCCAGCAGCGTATCCTCCGACAGGGAGTATGGCTACACCTTC	CASSVSSDREYGYTF
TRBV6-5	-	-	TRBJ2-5	TGTGCCAGCAGGGGCTGGACAGCAACAGAGACCCAGTACTTC	CASRGWTATETQYF
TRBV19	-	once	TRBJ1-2	TGTGCCACAGGCCACTATGGCTACACCTTC	CATGHYGYTF
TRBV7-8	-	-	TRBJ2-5	TGTGCCAGCAGCGAGGGGACTTGGTACCAAGAGACCCAGTACTTC	CASSEGTWYQETQYF
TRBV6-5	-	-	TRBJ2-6	TGTGCCAGCACCCGCAGGGGGGCCGGGGCCAACGTCCTGACTTTC	CASTRRGAGANVLTF
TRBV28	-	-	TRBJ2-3	TGTGCCAGCAGTGGGCCTTCGGGAGAGAGTAGGCATTTT	CASSGPSGESRHF
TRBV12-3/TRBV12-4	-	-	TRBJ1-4	TGTGCCAGCAGGGCTGGGAGGGGTGAACTGTTTTTT	CASRAGRGELFF
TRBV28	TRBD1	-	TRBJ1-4	TGTGCCAGCAGTTTACAAAGACAGGGGAATGAAAAACTGTTTTTT	CASSLQRQGNEKLFF
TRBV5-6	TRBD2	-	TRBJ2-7	TGTGCCAGCAGCTTGACTGCACTAGCGGGAGTAAGTGGCGAGCAGTACTTC	CASSLTALAGVSGEQYF
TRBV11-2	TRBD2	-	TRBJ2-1	TGTGCCAGCAGCTTAGCGTTTCGACTAGCGAGGAATGAGCAGTTCTTC	CASSLAFRLARNEQFF
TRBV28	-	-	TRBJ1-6	TGTGCCAGCACCCGAGGGAACGATTCACCCCTCCACTTT	CASTRGNDSPLHF
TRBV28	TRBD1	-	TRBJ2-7	TGTGCCAGCTCCTCCAGGGGGTTAACCTACGAGCAGTACTTC	CASSSRGLTYEQYF
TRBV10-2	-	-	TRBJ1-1	TGCGCCAGCAGGGAGTCCTTCGCGAGGGGCACTGAAGCTTTCTTT	CASRESFARGTEAFF
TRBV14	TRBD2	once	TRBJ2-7	TGTGCCAGCAGCCAATGGCTAGCGGGAGTCTACGAGCAGTACTTC	CASSQWLAGVYEQYF
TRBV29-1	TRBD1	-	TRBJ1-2	TGCAGCGTTGAATTAATTAGAACAGGGGCCAGTAACTATGGCTACACCTTC	CSVELIRTGASNYGYTF
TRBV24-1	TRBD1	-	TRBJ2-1	TGTGCCACCAGTGATTTAACAGGGGCTAGAGTGAATGAGCAGTTCTTC	CATSDLTGARVNEQFF
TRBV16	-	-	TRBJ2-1	TGTGCCAGCAGCCCCGGCAGGACCCCCTACAATGAGCAGTTCTTC	CASSPGRTPYNEQFF
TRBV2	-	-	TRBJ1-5	TGTGCCAGCAGTAAAGAGGGATCCGGGGATCAGCCCCAGCATTTT	CASSKEGSGDQPQHF
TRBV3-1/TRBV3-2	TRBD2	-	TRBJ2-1	TGTGCCAGCAGCCGAGAGACTAGCGGGAGGTTTGAGCAGTTCTTC	CASSRETSGRFEQFF
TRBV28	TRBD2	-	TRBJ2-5	TGTGCCAGCAGTTTTGGCGGGAGGATTGAGACCCAGTACTTC	CASSFGGRIETQYF
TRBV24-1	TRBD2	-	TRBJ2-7	TGTGCCACCAGTGATCACGGGACTAGCGGGTCCTACGAGCAGTACTTC	CATSDHGTSGSYEQYF
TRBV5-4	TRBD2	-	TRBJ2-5	TGTGCCAGCAGCCGGACTAGCGGGGCCCAAGAGACCCAGTACTTC	CASSRTSGAQETQYF
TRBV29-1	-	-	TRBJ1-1	TGCAGCGCGGGAGGGACTGAAGCTTTCTTT	CSAGGTEAFF
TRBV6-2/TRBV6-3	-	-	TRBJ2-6	TGTGCCAGCAGTTACAAGGTGTCTGGGGCCAACGTCCTGACTTTC	CASSYKVSGANVLTF
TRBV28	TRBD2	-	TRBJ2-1	TGTGCCAGCAGTTTGCGGACTAGCGGGAGCACCTACAATGAGCAGTTCTTC	CASSLRTSGSTYNEQFF
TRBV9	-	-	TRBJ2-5	TGTGCCAGCAGCCCCGCGAGGGCGATCCAAGAGACCCAGTACTTC	CASSPARAIQETQYF
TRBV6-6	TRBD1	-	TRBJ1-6	TGTGCCAGCAGTTACTCTCCTAGGGGGCAAAGTTCACCCCTCCACTTT	CASSYSPRGQSSPLHF
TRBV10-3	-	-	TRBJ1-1	TGTGCCATCAGTGAGTCGTTCTTTAGTGACACTGAAGCTTTCTTT	CAISESFFSDTEAFF
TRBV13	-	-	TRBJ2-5	TGTGCCAGCAGCTTAACGGAGACCCAGTACTTC	CASSLTETQYF